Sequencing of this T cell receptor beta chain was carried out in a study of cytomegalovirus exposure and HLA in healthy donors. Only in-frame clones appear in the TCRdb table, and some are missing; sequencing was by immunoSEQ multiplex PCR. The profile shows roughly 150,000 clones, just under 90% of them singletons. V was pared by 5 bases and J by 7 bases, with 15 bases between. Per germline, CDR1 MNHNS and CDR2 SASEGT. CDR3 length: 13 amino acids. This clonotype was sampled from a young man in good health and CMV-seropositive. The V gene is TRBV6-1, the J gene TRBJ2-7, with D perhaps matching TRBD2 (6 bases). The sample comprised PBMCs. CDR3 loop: CASSLGGFGEQYF. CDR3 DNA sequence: TGTGCCAGCAGTCTCGGGGGTTTTGGGGAGCAGTACTTC.